Shown below are 18 T cell receptor beta chains from a single sample sequenced in a study of CD8+ T cells in alopecia areata. In each case, RNA was isolated and then reverse transcribed into cDNA as the sequencing template. Profiling relied on immunoSEQ multiplex PCR, and the TCRdb table lists in-frame clones only, not all of them. This table holds 100,000 to 150,000 clones, around two fifths found once. Sequences were obtained from CD4+ T cells sorted from blood. Receptors originate from a human donor with alopecia areata.

The V gene is TRBV29-1, the J gene TRBJ1-1, with a tentative D call TRBD1 (5 bases). Trimming pared 4 bases from V and 3 bases from J, leaving 15 bases between. CDR1 and CDR2 from the germline V gene are SQVTM and ANQGSEA. The CDR3 has 14 residues. CDR3 protein: CSVVLVRGDTEAFF. The CDR3 DNA is TGCAGCGTTGTTCTCGTGAGGGGAGACACTGAAGCTTTCTTT.

This clone was recorded a few times. This chain links TRBV20-1 with TRBJ2-1; D remains ambiguous. CDR1 DFQATT and CDR2 SNEGSKA come from the germline V gene (reference sequence). The CDR3 consists of 10 residues. With 5 bases removed from V and 9 bases from J, the gap between germline ends came to 8 bases. CDR3 sequence: CSAQHVEQFF. The CDR3 DNA reads as TGCAGTGCTCAGCATGTTGAGCAGTTCTTC.

The table lists this clone with many counts. The rearrangement uses TRBV28 and TRBJ2-7, with a possible D match to TRBD1 (6 bases). The CDR3 is 15 residues long. V lost 4 bases and J lost 4, with 17 bases in between. Germline CDR1 MDHEN, CDR2 SYDVKM. This chain's CDR3 is CASSSSSQGPYEQYF. The CDR3 region has the DNA TGTGCCAGCAGTTCCTCTTCACAGGGTCCTTACGAGCAGTACTTC.

This clone was detected only a few times. Other DNA sequences in the sample encode the same CDR3. CDR3 coding DNA: TGTGCCTGGAGTGGGTCAACCTACGAGCAGTACTTC. Translating gives CAWSGSTYEQYF. The chain has TRBV30 and TRBJ2-7; the D is unclear. There are 12 residues in the CDR3. CDR1 GTSNPN and CDR2 SVGIG come from the germline V gene (reference sequence). V lost 1 base and J 2 bases, leaving 6 bases between the germline ends.

The gene calls are TRBV23-1 and TRBJ2-5, with D perhaps TRBD1 (5 bases). Being an ORF, TRBV23-1 has a function that is uncertain. Trimming stripped 4 bases from V and 0 bases from J, with 12 bases between. This CDR3 comprises 15 residues. The DNA for the CDR3 is TGCGCCAGCAGTCTATCGACAGACAACCAAGAGACCCAGTACTTC. Its protein product is CASSLSTDNQETQYF.

This sequence joins TRBV6-5 and TRBJ1-2, with TRBD1 as a possible D gene (5 bases). This CDR3 is 15 amino acids long. The V gene's germline CDR1 is MNHEY and CDR2 SVGAGI. The germline V and J ends were trimmed by 7 bases and 3 bases, with 18 bases remaining between them. The CDR3 bases are TGTGCCAGCACCCCCCTCGGCAGGGTCGACTATGGCTACACCTTC. It translates to CASTPLGRVDYGYTF.

The chain employs TRBV10-3 and TRBJ2-7, with a possible D match to TRBD2 (5 bases). The length of the CDR3 is 14 residues. The V gene lost 3 bases and the J gene lost 0 bases, with 9 bases spanning the gap. Germline V gives CDR1 ENHRY, CDR2 SYGVKD. CDR3 in amino acids: CAISDLRDSYEQYF. The DNA of the CDR3 is TGTGCCATCAGTGACCTACGGGACTCCTACGAGCAGTACTTC.

The rearrangement links TRBV29-1 to TRBJ1-1; D remains unclear. CDR1 is SQVTM, CDR2 ANQGSEA, per germline. CDR3 length equals 12 residues. V gave up 4 bases and J gave up 2 bases, with 8 bases separating them. The CDR3 loop reads CSVGKDNTEAFF. The CDR3 DNA is TGCAGCGTTGGAAAAGACAACACTGAAGCTTTCTTT. The full variable domain, rest sourced from reference TRBV29-1 and TRBJ1-1, is SAVISQKPSRDICQRGTSLTIQCQVDSQVTMMFWYRQQPGQSLTLIATANQGSEATYESGFVIDKFPISRPNLTFSTLTVSNMSPEDSSIYLCSVGKDNTEAFFGQGTRLTVV.

To note about this clone: In the same sample, other DNA sequences code for this CDR3. Written as DNA, the CDR3 is TGCAGCGGTGGGGACAGCACTGAAGCTTTCTTT. It translates to CSGGDSTEAFF. This rearrangement joins TRBV29-1 to TRBJ1-1; 7 positions agree with TRBD1. Losses at the gene ends were 7 bases for V and 4 bases for J; bases not matched to a gene: 3. Germline V gene data show CDR1 as SQVTM and CDR2 as ANQGSEA. The CDR3 loop spans 11 amino acids. The entire variable domain, with the rest obtained from reference TRBV29-1 and TRBJ1-1, is as follows: SAVISQKPSRDICQRGTSLTIQCQVDSQVTMMFWYRQQPGQSLTLIATANQGSEATYESGFVIDKFPISRPNLTFSTLTVSNMSPEDSSIYLCSGGDSTEAFFGQGTRLTVV.

This clone was seen a handful of times. The chain is built from TRBV18 and TRBJ2-5, with TRBD1 identical over 9 bases. CDR1 and CDR2 from the germline V gene are KGHSH and LQKENI. This CDR3 region has 15 residues. V shed 0 bases and J 2 bases; nucleotides not matched to a gene: 1. CDR3 nucleotide sequence: TGTGCCAGCTCACCACCCGGACAGGGGCAAGAGACCCAGTACTTC. Amino acids: CASSPPGQGQETQYF.

The rearrangement joins TRBV27 to TRBJ1-2; no clear D. Trimming shortened V by 0 bases and J by 8 bases, and 10 bases separated the two germline ends. CDR1 is MNHEY, CDR2 SMNVEV, per germline (reference sequence). The CDR3 spans 13 residues. This CDR3 is CASSLSIGEGYTF. DNA for the CDR3: TGTGCCAGCAGTTTATCGATTGGGGAGGGCTACACCTTC.

This clone was seen more than once but under ten times. This chain links TRBV7-8 with TRBJ1-1; tentatively, D is TRBD1 (6 bases). Germline CDR1 SGHVS, CDR2 FQNEAQ. The CDR3 extends over 14 amino acids. V gave up 3 bases and J gave up 5 bases, with 13 bases separating them. CDR3 sequence (DNA): TGTGCCAGCAGCTTGGGGGGGCGGAGGACTGAAGCTTTCTTT. It codes for CASSLGGRRTEAFF.

This clone appeared a few times. The chain has TRBV7-2 and TRBJ2-7; possible D gene TRBD2, 5 bases. V was clipped by 5 bases and J by 5 bases, with 13 bases between them. Per the germline V gene, CDR1 is SGHTA and CDR2 is FQGNSA. CDR3 length: 13 amino acids. The CDR3 DNA reads TGTGCCAGCAGCCAAAGAGGGCCCAACGAGCAGTACTTC. Translated, it gives CASSQRGPNEQYF.

The V call is TRBV11-2, the J call TRBJ2-1, with D possibly TRBD2 on 6 matching bases. CDR3 size: 12 residues. Germline V gene lookup returns CDR1 SGHAT and CDR2 FQNNGV. CDR3 protein: CASRGTPNEQFF. CDR3 bases: TGTGCAAGCCGCGGGACCCCCAATGAGCAGTTCTTC.

In this sample, this clone turned up a few times. This chain links TRBV11-2 with TRBJ2-2, with D possibly being TRBD2 (6 bases). The CDR3 covers 16 residues. Per the germline V gene, CDR1 is SGHAT and CDR2 is FQNNGV. The V end was cut by 6 bases, the J end by 5 bases, with 19 bases between. The CDR3 reads CASSSRGAAFTGELFF. CDR3 in DNA: TGTGCCAGCAGTTCGCGGGGCGCGGCGTTTACCGGGGAGCTGTTTTTT.

This sequence joins TRBV2 and TRBJ2-2, with TRBD2 identical over 10 bases. CDR3 size: 17 residues. J gave up 7 bases and V 8 bases, and 16 bases lay outside the gene matches. Germline loops: CDR1 SNHLY, CDR2 FYNNEI. The CDR3 protein is CASPRASGSSEIGELFF. The CDR3 nucleotides read TGTGCCAGCCCGAGGGCTAGCGGGAGCTCGGAGATCGGGGAGCTGTTTTTT.

This clone was detected a few times. V is TRBV28 and J is TRBJ2-6; the D is unclear. CDR1 MDHEN and CDR2 SYDVKM come from the germline V gene. The CDR3 covers 15 residues. Trimming cost V 8 bases and J 0 bases, with 11 bases left between them. The CDR3 loop is CASATQSSGANVLTF. CDR3 coding DNA: TGTGCCAGCGCGACACAGAGCTCTGGGGCCAACGTCCTGACTTTC.

This rearrangement joins TRBV2 to TRBJ2-2, with D unclear. The CDR3 length is 11 residues. Trimming removed 6 bases at V and 7 bases at J, with 6 bases between. Per germline, CDR1 SNHLY and CDR2 FYNNEI. CDR3 bases: TGTGCCAGCAGGGAGAGCGGGGAGCTGTTTTTT. This codes for CASRESGELFF.